This TCR beta chain stems from a study of identical twins. V lost 0 bases and J lost 5, with 13 bases in between. In germline, CDR1 is LGHNA, CDR2 YSLEER. CDR3 length: 15 residues. TCRdb itself ran the 5' RACE reads through MiXCR, one entry per CDR3 protein. The sample carries about 520,000 distinct CDR3 sequences, roughly a fifth recorded once. This clonotype has more than one count but fewer than ten. The same data also contributed to another study, on T cells expressing NK-cell markers. That report notes: Seropositivity for HCMV was found in seven of the eight sequenced donors, with one seronegative. Of the CD8+ T cell pool in several donors, roughly 1.0-7.5% was accounted for by dominant NKG2C+ clonotypes.

The receptor comes from a woman younger than 35 in good health. The chain employs TRBV4-3 and TRBJ2-5, with D unclear. Sequencing was performed on CD4+ T cells sorted from blood. The CDR3 here is CASSQDSGLLETQYF. The CDR3 DNA is TGCGCCAGCAGCCAAGATTCCGGATTACTGGAGACCCAGTACTTC.